Many counts were recorded for the clone carrying this T cell receptor beta chain. Its antigen is undetermined. The sorted libraries were made from over 800,000 CD4+ or CD8+ T cells. From germline, CDR1 is MNHEY and CDR2 SMNVEV (reference sequence). V was trimmed by 0 bases and J by 2 bases, leaving 12 bases between them. The CDR3 is 16 amino acids. The data were obtained in a study of neurological immune-mediated disorders. Study-wide results and caveats: The absence of any CDR3 amino acid sequence shared by expanded clones across subjects suggests that repertoires were private in all groups.

A single run covered 15-18 subjects with over 200 million TCR-beta sequences. MiXCR was run by TCRdb on the 5' RACE reads, yielding one entry per CDR3 protein. This repertoire shows around 15,000 distinct CDR3 sequences, around 9.7% found once; its top ten account for about 40%. Material: CD8+ T cells from blood. The receptor's source is a man aged 50-59 years in good health. The chain couples TRBV27 to TRBJ2-3, with D possibly TRBD2 on 6 matching bases. The CDR3 bases are TGTGCCAGCAGTTTATCGGACGGGGGAAACACAGATACGCAGTATTTT. It translates to CASSLSDGGNTDTQYF.